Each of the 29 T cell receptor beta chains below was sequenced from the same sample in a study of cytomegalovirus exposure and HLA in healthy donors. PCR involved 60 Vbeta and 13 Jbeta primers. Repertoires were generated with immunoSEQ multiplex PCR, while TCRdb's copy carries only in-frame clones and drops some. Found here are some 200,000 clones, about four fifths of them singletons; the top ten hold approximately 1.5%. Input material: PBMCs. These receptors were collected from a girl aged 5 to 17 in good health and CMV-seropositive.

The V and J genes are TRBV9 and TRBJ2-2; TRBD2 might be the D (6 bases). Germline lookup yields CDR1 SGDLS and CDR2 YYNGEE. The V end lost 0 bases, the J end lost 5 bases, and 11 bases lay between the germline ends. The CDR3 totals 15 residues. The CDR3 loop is CASSVAGRKTGELFF. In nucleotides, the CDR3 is TGTGCCAGCAGCGTAGCGGGGAGGAAGACCGGGGAGCTGTTTTTT. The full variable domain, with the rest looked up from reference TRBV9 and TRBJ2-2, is DSGVTQTPKHLITATGQRVTLRCSPRSGDLSVYWYQQSLDQGLQFLIQYYNGEERAKGNILERFSAQQFPDLHSELNLSSLELGDSALYFCASSVAGRKTGELFFGEGSRLTVL.

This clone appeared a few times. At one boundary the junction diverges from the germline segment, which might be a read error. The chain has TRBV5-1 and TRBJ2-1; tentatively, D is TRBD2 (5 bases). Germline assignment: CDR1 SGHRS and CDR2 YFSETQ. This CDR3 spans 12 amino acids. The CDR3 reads CASSLIGLEPFF. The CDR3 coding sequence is TGCGCCAGCAGCTTGATCGGACTTGAGCCGTTCTTC.

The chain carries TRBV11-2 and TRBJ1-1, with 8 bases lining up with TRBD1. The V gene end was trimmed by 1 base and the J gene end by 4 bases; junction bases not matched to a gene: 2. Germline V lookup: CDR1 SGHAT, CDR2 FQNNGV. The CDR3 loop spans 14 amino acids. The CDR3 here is CASSLGQGSTEAFF. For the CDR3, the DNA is TGTGCCAGCAGCTTAGGACAGGGGAGCACTGAAGCTTTCTTT.

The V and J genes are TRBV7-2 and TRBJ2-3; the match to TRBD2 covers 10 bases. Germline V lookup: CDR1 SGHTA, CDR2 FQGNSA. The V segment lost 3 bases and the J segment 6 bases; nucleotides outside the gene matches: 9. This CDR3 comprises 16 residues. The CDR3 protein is CASSFGAGGPLDTQYF. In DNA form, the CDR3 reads TGTGCCAGCAGCTTTGGAGCGGGGGGGCCGTTGGATACGCAGTATTTT.

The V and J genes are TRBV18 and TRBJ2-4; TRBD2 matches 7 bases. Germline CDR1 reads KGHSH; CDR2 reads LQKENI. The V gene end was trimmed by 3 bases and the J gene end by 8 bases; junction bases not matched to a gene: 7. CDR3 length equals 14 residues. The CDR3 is CASSPRGGADIQYF. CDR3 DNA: TGTGCCAGCTCACCTCGGGGAGGGGCGGACATTCAGTACTTC.

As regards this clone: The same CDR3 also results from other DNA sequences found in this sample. The CDR3 region has the DNA TGCGCCAGCAGCCAGACAGGGAACACTGAAGCTTTCTTT. It codes for CASSQTGNTEAFF. J is TRBJ1-1 and V is TRBV4-3; tentative D call: TRBD1 (6 bases). The CDR3 spans 13 residues. CDR1 and CDR2 (germline): LGHNA, YSLEER. Trimming removed 3 bases from V and 1 base from J, with 6 bases in between.

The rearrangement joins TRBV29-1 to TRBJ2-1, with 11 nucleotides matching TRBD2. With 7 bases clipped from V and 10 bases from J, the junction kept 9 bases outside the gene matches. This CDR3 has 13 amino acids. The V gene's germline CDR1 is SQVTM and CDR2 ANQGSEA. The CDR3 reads CSAQLAGAGEQFF. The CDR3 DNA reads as TGCAGCGCACAACTAGCGGGGGCAGGGGAGCAGTTCTTC.

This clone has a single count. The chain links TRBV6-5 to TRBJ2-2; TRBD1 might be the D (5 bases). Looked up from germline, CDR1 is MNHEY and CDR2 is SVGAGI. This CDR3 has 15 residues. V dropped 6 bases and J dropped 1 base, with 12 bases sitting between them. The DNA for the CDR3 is TGTGCCAGCAGGGAGATGGGGCGGAACACCGGGGAGCTGTTTTTT. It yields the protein CASREMGRNTGELFF.

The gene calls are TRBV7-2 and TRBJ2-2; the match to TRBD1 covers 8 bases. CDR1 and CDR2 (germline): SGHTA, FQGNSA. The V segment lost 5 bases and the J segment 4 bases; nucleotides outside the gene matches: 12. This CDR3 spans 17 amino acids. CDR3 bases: TGTGCCAGCAGCCCTCCCCGGACAGGGATCATCACCGGGGAGCTGTTTTTT. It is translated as CASSPPRTGIITGELFF. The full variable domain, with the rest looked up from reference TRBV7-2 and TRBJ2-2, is GAGVSQSPSNKVTEKGKDVELRCDPISGHTALYWYRQSLGQGLEFLIYFQGNSAPDKSGLPSDRFSAERTGGSVSTLTIQRTQQEDSAVYLCASSPPRTGIITGELFFGEGSRLTVL.

CDR3 protein: CASSQGEGTTDTQYF. CDR3 DNA sequence: TGCGCCAGCAGCCAAGGGGAGGGAACCACAGATACGCAGTATTTT. The J gene is TRBJ2-3, the V gene TRBV4-3; 7 bases map to TRBD2. The CDR3 sequence is 15 residues long. Looked up from germline, CDR1 is LGHNA and CDR2 is YSLEER. J was trimmed by 2 bases and V by 1 base; bases with no gene match: 3.

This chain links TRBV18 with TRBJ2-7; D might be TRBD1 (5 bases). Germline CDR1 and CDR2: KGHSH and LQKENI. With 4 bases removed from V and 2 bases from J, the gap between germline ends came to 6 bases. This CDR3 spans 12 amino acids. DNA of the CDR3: TGTGCCAGCTCACTAGGGGCCTACGAGCAGTACTTC. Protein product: CASSLGAYEQYF.

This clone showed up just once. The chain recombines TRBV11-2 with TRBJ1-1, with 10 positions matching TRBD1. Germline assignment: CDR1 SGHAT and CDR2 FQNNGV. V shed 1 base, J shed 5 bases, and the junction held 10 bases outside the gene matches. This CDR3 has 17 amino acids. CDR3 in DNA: TGTGCCAGCAGCTTAGTAGGGACAGGGGTAGGGGGAACTGAAGCTTTCTTT. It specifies CASSLVGTGVGGTEAFF.

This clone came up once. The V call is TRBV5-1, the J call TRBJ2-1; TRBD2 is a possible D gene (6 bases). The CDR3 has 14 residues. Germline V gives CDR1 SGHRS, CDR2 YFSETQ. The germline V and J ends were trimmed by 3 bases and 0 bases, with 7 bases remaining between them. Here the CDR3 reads CASSWRDSYNEQFF. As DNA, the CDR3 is TGCGCCAGCAGCTGGAGGGACTCCTACAATGAGCAGTTCTTC.

This chain's CDR3 is CARSCGTGAARCNQPQHF. The CDR3 region has the DNA TGTGCCAGAAGCTGCGGGACAGGGGCCGCCCGGTGCAATCAGCCCCAGCATTTT. This chain links TRBV5-3 with TRBJ1-5; 10 bases map to TRBD1. TRBV5-3 is an ORF, with its function uncertain. The CDR3 has 18 residues. The J segment lost 2 bases and the V segment lost 3 bases, leaving 11 bases of the junction unmatched.

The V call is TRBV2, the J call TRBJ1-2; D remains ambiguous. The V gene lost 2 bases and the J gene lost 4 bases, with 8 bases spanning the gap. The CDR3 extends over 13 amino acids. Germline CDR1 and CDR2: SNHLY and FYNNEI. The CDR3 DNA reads TGTGCCAGCAGTGAACACCCTAGCTATGGCTACACCTTC. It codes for CASSEHPSYGYTF.

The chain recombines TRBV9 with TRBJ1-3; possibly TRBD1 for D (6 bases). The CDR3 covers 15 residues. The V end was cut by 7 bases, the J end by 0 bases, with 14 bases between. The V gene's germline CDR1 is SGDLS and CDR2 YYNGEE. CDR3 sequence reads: CASGKDSSSGNTIYF. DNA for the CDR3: TGTGCCAGCGGCAAGGACAGCTCCTCTGGAAACACCATATATTTT. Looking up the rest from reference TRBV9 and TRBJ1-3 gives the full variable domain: DSGVTQTPKHLITATGQRVTLRCSPRSGDLSVYWYQQSLDQGLQFLIQYYNGEERAKGNILERFSAQQFPDLHSELNLSSLELGDSALYFCASGKDSSSGNTIYFGEGSWLTVV.

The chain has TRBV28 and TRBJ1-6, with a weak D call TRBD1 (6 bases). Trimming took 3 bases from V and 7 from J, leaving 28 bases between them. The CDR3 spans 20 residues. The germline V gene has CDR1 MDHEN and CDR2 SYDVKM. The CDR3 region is CASSFGKIILAGQPNSPLHF. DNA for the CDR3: TGTGCCAGCAGTTTCGGGAAAATTATACTTGCCGGACAGCCAAATTCACCCCTCCACTTT.

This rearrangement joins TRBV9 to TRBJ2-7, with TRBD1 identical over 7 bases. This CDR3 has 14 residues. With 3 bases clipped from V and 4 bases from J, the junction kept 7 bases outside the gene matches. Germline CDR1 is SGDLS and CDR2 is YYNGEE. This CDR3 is CASSGEGAGYEQYF. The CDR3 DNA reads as TGTGCCAGCAGCGGAGAGGGGGCAGGATACGAGCAGTACTTC.

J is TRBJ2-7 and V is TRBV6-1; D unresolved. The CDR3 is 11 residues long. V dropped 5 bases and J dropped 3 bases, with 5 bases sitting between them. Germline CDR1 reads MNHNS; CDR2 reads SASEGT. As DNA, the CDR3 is TGTGCCAGCAGTTCGTTCTACGAGCAGTACTTC. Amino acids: CASSSFYEQYF.

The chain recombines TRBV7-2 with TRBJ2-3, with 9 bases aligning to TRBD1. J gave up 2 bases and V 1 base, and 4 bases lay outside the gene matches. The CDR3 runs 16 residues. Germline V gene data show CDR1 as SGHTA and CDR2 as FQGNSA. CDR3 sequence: CASSLGGQGLTDTQYF. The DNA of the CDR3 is TGTGCCAGCAGCTTAGGGGGACAGGGCCTCACAGATACGCAGTATTTT.

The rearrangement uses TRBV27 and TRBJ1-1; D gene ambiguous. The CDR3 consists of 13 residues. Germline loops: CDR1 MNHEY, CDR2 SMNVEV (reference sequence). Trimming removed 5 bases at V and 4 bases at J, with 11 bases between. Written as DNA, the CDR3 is TGTGCCAGCAGTCCATCACAATTCACTGAAGCTTTCTTT. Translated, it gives CASSPSQFTEAFF.

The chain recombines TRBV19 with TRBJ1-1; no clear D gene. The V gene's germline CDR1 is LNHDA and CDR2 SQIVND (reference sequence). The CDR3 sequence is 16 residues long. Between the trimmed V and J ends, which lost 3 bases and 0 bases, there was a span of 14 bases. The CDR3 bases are TGTGCCAGTAGTATCTCTGTGGCGGGGATGAACACTGAAGCTTTCTTT. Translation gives CASSISVAGMNTEAFF.

The CDR3 spells CASSLVAGGLSYNEQFF. The CDR3 DNA reads as TGCGCCAGCAGCTTGGTAGCGGGGGGGCTATCCTACAATGAGCAGTTCTTC. This chain links TRBV5-1 with TRBJ2-1, with 11 positions matching TRBD2. From germline, CDR1 is SGHRS and CDR2 YFSETQ. With 0 bases clipped from V and 1 base from J, the junction kept 3 bases outside the gene matches. This CDR3 region has 17 residues.

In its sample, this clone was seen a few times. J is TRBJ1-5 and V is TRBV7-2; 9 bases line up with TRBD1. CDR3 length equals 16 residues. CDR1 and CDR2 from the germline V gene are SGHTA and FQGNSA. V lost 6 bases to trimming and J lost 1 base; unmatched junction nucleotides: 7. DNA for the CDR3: TGTGCCAGCAGTTGGGGACAGGGTGGCAGCAATCAGCCCCAGCATTTT. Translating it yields CASSWGQGGSNQPQHF.

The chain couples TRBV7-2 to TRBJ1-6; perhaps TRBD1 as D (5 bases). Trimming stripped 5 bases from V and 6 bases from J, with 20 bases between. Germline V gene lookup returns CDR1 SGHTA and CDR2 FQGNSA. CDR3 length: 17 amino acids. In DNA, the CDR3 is TGTGCCAGCAGCCCCCCGGGCCGACCCGGGGGTAATTCACCCCTCCACTTT. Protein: CASSPPGRPGGNSPLHF.

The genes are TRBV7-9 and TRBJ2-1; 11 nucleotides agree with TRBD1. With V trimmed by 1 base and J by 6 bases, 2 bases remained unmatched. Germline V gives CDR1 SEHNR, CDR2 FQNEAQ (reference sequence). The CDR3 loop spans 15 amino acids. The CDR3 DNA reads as TGTGCCAGCAGCTTAGTCGGACAGGGGGCCAATGAGCAGTTCTTC. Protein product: CASSLVGQGANEQFF.

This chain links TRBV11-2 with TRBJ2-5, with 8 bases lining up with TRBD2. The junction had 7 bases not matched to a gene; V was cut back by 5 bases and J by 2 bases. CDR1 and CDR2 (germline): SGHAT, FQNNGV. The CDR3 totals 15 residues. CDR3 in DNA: TGTGCCAGCAGCCACTGGGAGCGGGGGCAAGAGACCCAGTACTTC. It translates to CASSHWERGQETQYF.

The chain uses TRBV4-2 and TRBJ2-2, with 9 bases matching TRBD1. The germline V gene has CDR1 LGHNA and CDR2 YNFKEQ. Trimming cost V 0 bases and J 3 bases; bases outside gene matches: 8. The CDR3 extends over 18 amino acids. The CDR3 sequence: CASSQDRQGVGDTGELFF. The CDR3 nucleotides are TGTGCCAGCAGCCAAGATCGACAGGGGGTGGGTGACACCGGGGAGCTGTTTTTT.

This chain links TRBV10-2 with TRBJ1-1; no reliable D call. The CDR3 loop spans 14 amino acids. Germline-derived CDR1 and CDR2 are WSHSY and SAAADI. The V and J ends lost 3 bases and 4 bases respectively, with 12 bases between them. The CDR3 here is CASSDEGGGTEAFF. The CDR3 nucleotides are TGCGCCAGCAGTGATGAGGGAGGCGGCACTGAAGCTTTCTTT.